The 24 T cell receptor beta chains presented below share a single source sample, sequenced in a study of cytomegalovirus exposure and HLA in healthy donors. PCR was performed using 60 Vbeta and 13 Jbeta primers. Sequencing used immunoSEQ multiplex PCR; TCRdb keeps in-frame clones, though not all of them. The table lists 150,000 to 200,000 clones, 76% of them singletons, with over 3% in the top ten. The sequencing sample was made of PBMCs. Receptor source: a male donor in good health and CMV-seronegative.

This clone was detected once. This chain uses TRBV19 with TRBJ1-3; no definite D call. This CDR3 is built from 16 residues. Germline values: CDR1 LNHDA, CDR2 SQIVND (reference sequence). The V end was cut by 0 bases, the J end by 1 base, with 10 bases between. The CDR3 region is CASSIDGPESGNTIYF. In DNA form, the CDR3 reads TGTGCCAGTAGTATAGATGGGCCCGAATCTGGAAACACCATATATTTT.

V is TRBV5-1 and J is TRBJ1-6, with D perhaps matching TRBD1 (5 bases). Germline loops: CDR1 SGHRS, CDR2 YFSETQ. Trimming shortened V by 0 bases and J by 7 bases, and 14 bases separated the two germline ends. The CDR3 covers 16 residues. The chain's CDR3 is CASSLGLGGRNSPLHF. CDR3 nucleotides: TGCGCCAGCAGCTTGGGGTTGGGGGGACGGAATTCACCCCTCCACTTT. Full variable domain (outside the CDR3, taken from reference TRBV5-1 and TRBJ1-6): KAGVTQTPRYLIKTRGQQVTLSCSPISGHRSVSWYQQTPGQGLQFLFEYFSETQRNKGNFPGRFSGRQFSNSRSEMNVSTLELGDSALYLCASSLGLGGRNSPLHFGNGTRLTVT.

A word on this clone: The identical CDR3 is also encoded by other nucleotide sequences in the sample. This sequence joins TRBV6-5 and TRBJ2-7, with D tentatively TRBD1 (6 bases). The V end lost 0 bases, the J end lost 2 bases, and 8 bases lay between the germline ends. Germline assignment: CDR1 MNHEY and CDR2 SVGAGI. The CDR3 has 14 residues. This chain's CDR3 is CASSYSGQTYEQYF. Here the CDR3 DNA reads TGTGCCAGCAGTTACTCCGGACAGACCTACGAGCAGTACTTC.

Points on this clone: The junction departs from germline at one end; a sequencing error may be responsible. This chain joins TRBV7-9 and TRBJ2-3, with 8 bases aligning to TRBD2. This CDR3 is built from 17 residues. CDR1 is SEHNR, CDR2 FQNEAQ, per germline (reference sequence). The chain's CDR3 is CSSSLRAGANVRDTQYF. CDR3 coding DNA: TGTTCCAGCAGCTTAAGAGCGGGGGCTAATGTGAGAGATACGCAGTATTTT. The complete variable domain, with remaining parts taken from reference TRBV7-9 and TRBJ2-3, reads DTGVSQNPRHKITKRGQNVTFRCDPISEHNRLYWYRQTLGQGPEFLTYFQNEAQLEKSRLLSDRFSAERPKGSFSTLEIQRTEQGDSAMYLCSSSLRAGANVRDTQYFGPGTRLTVL.

The CDR3 loop reads CASSDSLAGFSTQYF. Written as DNA, the CDR3 is TGTGCCAGCAGTGACTCGCTAGCGGGGTTTAGTACGCAGTATTTT. This chain uses TRBV6-4 with TRBJ2-3, with 9 bases matching TRBD2. Germline CDR1 is MRHNA and CDR2 is SNTAGT. The CDR3 covers 15 residues. V dropped 0 bases and J dropped 8; count of bases not matched to a gene: 6.

The chain uses TRBV28 and TRBJ1-1; 7 bases match TRBD1. Germline V gene lookup returns CDR1 MDHEN and CDR2 SYDVKM. The CDR3 extends over 13 amino acids. V trimming: 2 bases; J trimming: 7 bases; junction bases outside the gene matches: 4. The CDR3 nucleotides are TGTGCCAGCAGTTTAGCAGGGGGGAGTGAAGCTTTCTTT. Translating gives CASSLAGGSEAFF.

This clone was counted only a few times. The chain uses TRBV2 and TRBJ1-4; D unresolved. Germline loops: CDR1 SNHLY, CDR2 FYNNEI. Trimming cost V 4 bases and J 8 bases, with 17 bases left between them. This CDR3 spans 15 amino acids. This CDR3 reads CASSGMRQSAEKLFF. In DNA, the CDR3 is TGTGCCAGCAGTGGAATGAGGCAGTCTGCGGAAAAACTGTTTTTT.

Points on this clone: The same CDR3 also results from other DNA sequences found in this sample. This sequence joins TRBV7-2 and TRBJ1-5; tentatively, D is TRBD1 (5 bases). The CDR3 is 13 residues long. V dropped 5 bases and J dropped 5 bases, with 10 bases sitting between them. Looked up from germline, CDR1 is SGHTA and CDR2 is FQGNSA. CDR3 residues: CASSVRGDQPQHF. Here the CDR3 DNA reads TGTGCCAGCAGCGTACGGGGGGATCAGCCCCAGCATTTT.

The chain uses TRBV2 and TRBJ2-5; TRBD2 matches 8 bases. With the DNA end fitting TRBJ2-7 better, the J assignment may be wrong. The length of the CDR3 is 15 residues. Germline CDR1 reads SNHLY; CDR2 reads FYNNEI. The CDR3 reads CASSFLIGGGYEQYF. Here the CDR3 DNA reads TGTGCCAGCAGTTTTTTGATCGGGGGGGGCTACGAGCAGTACTTC.

V gene TRBV28 combines with J gene TRBJ1-2; 10 bases are shared with TRBD1. The CDR3 loop spans 15 amino acids. Germline trimming cut 5 bases from V and 12 bases from J; bases unmatched to any gene: 15. Germline CDR1 is MDHEN and CDR2 is SYDVKM. The CDR3 loop reads CASSAGTGAGGKNTF. CDR3 DNA sequence: TGTGCCAGCAGTGCCGGGACAGGGGCCGGGGGGAAAAACACCTTC.

Points on this clone: At one of its ends the junction is not consistent with the germline gene, which may arise from a read error. The chain combines TRBV7-9 with TRBJ2-2; 7 bases fit TRBD1. The germline V gene encodes CDR1 SEHNR and CDR2 FQNEAQ (reference sequence). The CDR3 length is 17 residues. The CDR3 DNA reads as TGTTCCAGCCAACACGACAGGGCCCCCTTGAACACCGGGGAGCTGTTTTTT. Its protein product is CSSQHDRAPLNTGELFF.

This rearrangement joins TRBV28 to TRBJ1-2; 9 nucleotides agree with TRBD1. The J segment lost 2 bases and the V segment lost 4 bases, leaving 2 bases of the junction unmatched. The V gene's germline CDR1 is MDHEN and CDR2 SYDVKM. The CDR3 extends over 14 amino acids. The DNA for the CDR3 is TGTGCCAGCAGTTCGACAGGGGGAAACTATGGCTACACCTTC. The encoded protein is CASSSTGGNYGYTF.

The CDR3 is CASSQDRGKFAEAFF. The DNA of the CDR3 is TGTGCCAGCAGCCAAGATCGGGGGAAGTTCGCTGAAGCTTTCTTT. The chain links TRBV4-2 to TRBJ1-1; TRBD1 is a possible D gene (5 bases). CDR1 and CDR2 from the germline V gene are LGHNA and YNFKEQ. V lost 0 bases and J lost 6, with 14 bases in between. The CDR3 covers 15 residues.

The chain has TRBV30 and TRBJ1-3; D uncertain. Trimming pared 4 bases from V and 0 bases from J, leaving 10 bases between. CDR3 length: 14 amino acids. The germline CDR1 and CDR2 sequences are GTSNPN and SVGIG (reference sequence). This CDR3 is CAWIGPVSGNTIYF. The DNA for the CDR3 is TGTGCCTGGATCGGTCCGGTCTCTGGAAACACCATATATTTT.

V is TRBV2 and J is TRBJ2-7, with D possibly TRBD2 on 6 matching bases. CDR1 is SNHLY, CDR2 FYNNEI, per germline. V lost 9 bases and J lost 2, with 11 bases in between. This CDR3 is built from 12 residues. The CDR3 is CARGTDPYEQYF. CDR3 DNA: TGTGCCAGGGGGACTGACCCCTACGAGCAGTACTTC.

The rearrangement joins TRBV30 to TRBJ1-1, with D maybe TRBD1 (5 bases). The CDR3 spans 14 residues. CDR1 and CDR2 from the germline V gene are GTSNPN and SVGIG (reference sequence). Trimming cost V 3 bases and J 1 base, with 12 bases left between them. The CDR3 reads CAWSRAEENTEAFF. The CDR3 DNA follows: TGTGCCTGGAGCAGGGCTGAAGAGAACACTGAAGCTTTCTTT.

This chain connects TRBV6-5 to TRBJ2-5; D is uncertain. There are 13 residues in the CDR3. Germline assignment: CDR1 MNHEY and CDR2 SVGAGI. Trimming cost V 2 bases and J 4 bases, with 8 bases left between them. The CDR3 coding sequence is TGTGCCAGCAGTTACGATTTCGGAGAGACCCAGTACTTC. Its translation: CASSYDFGETQYF.

This chain uses TRBV7-2 with TRBJ2-5; D is perhaps TRBD1 (6 bases). The J call may not be correct, given that the DNA end is closer to TRBJ2-7. The CDR3 sequence is 14 residues long. CDR1 SGHTA and CDR2 FQGNSA come from the germline V gene. The CDR3 here is CASSKQGSSYEQYF. The CDR3 coding sequence is TGTGCCAGCAGCAAACAGGGAAGCTCCTACGAGCAGTACTTC.

In its sample, this clone was seen once. The J gene is TRBJ1-1, the V gene TRBV5-6; possibly TRBD1 for D (5 bases). V was clipped by 1 base and J by 4 bases, with 17 bases between them. Germline assignment: CDR1 SGHDT and CDR2 YYEEEE. The CDR3 runs to 16 residues. The DNA of the CDR3 is TGTGCCAGCAGCTTGTTCGGGGGGTTGGCGACCACTGAAGCTTTCTTT. Its translation: CASSLFGGLATTEAFF. The full variable domain, completed using reference TRBV5-6 and TRBJ1-1, is DAGVTQSPTHLIKTRGQQVTLRCSPKSGHDTVSWYQQALGQGPQFIFQYYEEEERQRGNFPDRFSGHQFPNYSSELNVNALLLGDSALYLCASSLFGGLATTEAFFGQGTRLTVV.

The chain is built from TRBV5-1 and TRBJ2-7; the D is unclear. The ends were cut back, 0 bases at V and 3 bases at J, with 13 bases in the middle. The CDR3 runs 15 residues. Germline CDR1 SGHRS, CDR2 YFSETQ. The DNA for the CDR3 is TGCGCCAGCAGCTTGGGAGGAGACCGAAACTACGAGCAGTACTTC. Translating it yields CASSLGGDRNYEQYF.

The table lists this clone with a few counts. The rearrangement uses TRBV5-1 and TRBJ2-5, with a weak D call TRBD1 (5 bases). V lost 7 bases to trimming and J lost 4 bases, with 14 bases between them. The CDR3 contains 13 residues. Germline CDR1 is SGHRS and CDR2 is YFSETQ. The CDR3 spells CASSTAPPETQYF. The CDR3 DNA reads as TGCGCCAGCTCGACAGCCCCACCAGAGACCCAGTACTTC.

The chain has TRBV5-4 and TRBJ2-1, with D perhaps TRBD1 (5 bases). The CDR3 consists of 14 residues. The germline V gene has CDR1 SGHNT and CDR2 YYREEE (reference sequence). V was clipped by 0 bases and J by 9 bases, with 13 bases between them. CDR3 DNA sequence: TGTGCCAGCAGCTTGGACCAGGGAAGCTTTGAGCAGTTCTTC. It codes for CASSLDQGSFEQFF.

V usage is TRBV4-2 and J usage is TRBJ1-1; no reliable D call. Trimming stripped 0 bases from V and 1 base from J, with 6 bases between. Germline V gives CDR1 LGHNA, CDR2 YNFKEQ. The CDR3 totals 14 residues. This CDR3 is CASSQDGPNTEAFF. Written as DNA, the CDR3 is TGTGCCAGCAGCCAAGATGGGCCGAACACTGAAGCTTTCTTT.

The chain employs TRBV29-1 and TRBJ2-2; possible D gene TRBD2, 5 bases. The CDR3 contains 14 residues. V shed 4 bases and J shed 5 bases, with 14 bases lying between them. Germline V gene sequence: CDR1 SQVTM, CDR2 ANQGSEA. As DNA, the CDR3 is TGCAGCGTTGGTTTCCGGTCGGGGACCGGGGAGCTGTTTTTT. It codes for CSVGFRSGTGELFF.